This record concerns one TCR beta chain sequence. It has no known antigen specificity. Base qualities are not at hand, and no much larger clone is one base apart. CDR1 KGHDR and CDR2 SFDVKD are derived from the germline V gene. CDR3 length: 15 amino acids, cysteine to phenylalanine. Just the 45-base CDR3 DNA is kept, in frame starting at base 1. V loses 5 bases of germline sequence and J loses 8 bases, and the interval between the two ends is 18 bases. The record originates from a study of T cell repertoires in cytomegalovirus infection (dated 2019 in TCRdb). For the study in its entirety: The peptide stimulations were aimed at well-studied HLA-B-restricted epitopes as well as recently identified HLA-C-restricted CMV epitopes, whose presentation resists viral immunomodulation. Because public TCR beta signatures pointed to carriage of CMV infection together with the matching HLA type, the HLA type of each donor mattered for the analysis.

Read against the paper, the sample's treatment or condition label means: in vitro stimulation with specific CMV peptide epitopes to enrich CMV-specific T cells. Instrument used: Illumina HiSeq 1500. TCRdb handled the public reads itself, with Q25 trimming in fastp and clone calling in MiXCR, and kept productive beta chains. Rows are combined by CDR3 protein, so each entry shows the most common genes and DNA. The sample profile shows fewer than 850,000 distinct CDR3 sequences; approximately 32% of them were found once. Around 14% of the sample is taken by the ten largest. The paper as a whole reports these results and caveats: In the ex vivo response, HLA-C-restricted CMV-specific TCR beta clonotypes were dominant, and in two of eight donors the single most frequent clonotype came from this HLA-C-restricted group. In both this cohort and an independent 352-donor cohort, the cumulative frequency of public TCR beta family members distinguished carriers of CMV infection plus the relevant HLA type.

The source was cultured CD8+ T cells from PBMCs, collected from culture after CMV antigen stimulation. Recombination connected TRBV24-1 to TRBJ1-3, with the D segment identity uncertain. The receptor was isolated from a human donor in good health (CMV status not recorded). Some clones in this sample may be carry-over from other donors' samples. The bases read TGTGCCACCAGTGCCGGGAGGCACCCCCGACACACCATATATTTT. This sequence encodes CATSAGRHPRHTIYF.